This entry is about one T cell receptor beta chain. This specimen comes from a study of blood T cell repertoires in COVID-19. About the research overall: Sites in the United States, Italy and Spain provided acute and convalescent COVID-19 samples. Nucleic acid was either cDNA or gDNA, and it came from T cells, B-cell-depleted T cells, or PBMCs.

In the authors' methods: Using reference gene primer amplification, nucleated cell counts were estimated. TCRdb's table, derived via immunoSEQ multiplex PCR, lists solely in-frame clones and lacks some. V, J and clone size are taken as reported in that table, and D and trimming were inferred from the DNA itself. The sample includes about 82,000 clones, around 83% of them seen just once. J gave up 2 bases and V 2 bases, and 9 bases lay outside the gene matches. CDR1 and CDR2 from the germline V gene are MNHEY and SVGAGI. The CDR3 has 16 residues. The material sequenced was peripheral blood. The chain has TRBV6-5 and TRBJ2-7; the match to TRBD2 covers 7 bases. This clonotype was sampled from a woman aged 55-70 years with acute or convalescent COVID-19. Here the CDR3 reads CASSYLSSGTAYEQYF. The CDR3 coding sequence is TGTGCCAGCAGTTACCTGAGCAGCGGGACGGCCTACGAGCAGTACTTC.